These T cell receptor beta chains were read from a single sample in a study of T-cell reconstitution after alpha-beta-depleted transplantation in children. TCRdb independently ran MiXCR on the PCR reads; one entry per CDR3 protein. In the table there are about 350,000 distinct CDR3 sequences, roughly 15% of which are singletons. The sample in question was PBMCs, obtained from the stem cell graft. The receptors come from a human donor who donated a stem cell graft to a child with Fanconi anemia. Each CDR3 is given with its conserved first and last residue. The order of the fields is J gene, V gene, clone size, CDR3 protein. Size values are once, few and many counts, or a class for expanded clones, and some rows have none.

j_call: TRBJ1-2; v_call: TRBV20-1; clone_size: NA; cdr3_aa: CSAVVGWDGYTF
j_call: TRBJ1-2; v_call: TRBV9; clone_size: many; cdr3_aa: CASSVGGESGYTF
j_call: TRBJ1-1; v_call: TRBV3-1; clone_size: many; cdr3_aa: CASSQDNGGPEAFF
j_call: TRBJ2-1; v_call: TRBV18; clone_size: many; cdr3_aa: CASSPPGVNEQFF
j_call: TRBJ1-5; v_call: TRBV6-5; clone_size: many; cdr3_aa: CASRKRQGAWQPQHF
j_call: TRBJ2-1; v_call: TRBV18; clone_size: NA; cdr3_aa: CASSPLGLAGENEQFF
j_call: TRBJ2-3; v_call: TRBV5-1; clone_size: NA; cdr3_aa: CASSLEGLEGTDTQYF
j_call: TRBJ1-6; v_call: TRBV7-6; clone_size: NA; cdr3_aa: CASSLEGRPPLHF
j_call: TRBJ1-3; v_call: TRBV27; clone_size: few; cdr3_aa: CASSPEGRNTIYF
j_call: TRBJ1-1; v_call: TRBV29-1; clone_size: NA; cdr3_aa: CSDGTGGEVEAFF
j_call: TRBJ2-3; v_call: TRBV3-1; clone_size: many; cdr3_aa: CASSQGTLLRMNTQYF
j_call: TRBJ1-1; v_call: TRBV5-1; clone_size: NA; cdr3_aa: CASSKFGGNTEAFF
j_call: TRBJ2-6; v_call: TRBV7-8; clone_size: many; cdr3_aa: CASSLPPPPVANVLTF
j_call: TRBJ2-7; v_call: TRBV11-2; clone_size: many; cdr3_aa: CASSFDGTSMMSEEQYF
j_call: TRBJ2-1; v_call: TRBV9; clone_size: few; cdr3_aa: CASSVRGQPGGQFF
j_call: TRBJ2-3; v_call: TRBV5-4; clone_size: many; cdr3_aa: CASSLAYRDTQYF
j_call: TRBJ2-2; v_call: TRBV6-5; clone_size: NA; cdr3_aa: CASSSRQLTPNTGELFF
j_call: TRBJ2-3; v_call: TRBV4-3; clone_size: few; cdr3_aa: CASSQARGRILHTQYF
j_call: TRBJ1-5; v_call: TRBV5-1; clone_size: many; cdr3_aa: CASSLSGTPDQPQHF
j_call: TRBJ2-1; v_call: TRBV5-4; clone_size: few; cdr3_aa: CASSLEVGIYNEQFF
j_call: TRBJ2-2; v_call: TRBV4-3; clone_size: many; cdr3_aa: CASSPLSGTGTGELFF
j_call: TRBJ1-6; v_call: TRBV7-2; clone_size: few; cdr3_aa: CASSGTGGSSSPLHF
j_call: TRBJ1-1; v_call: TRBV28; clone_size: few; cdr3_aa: CASSERTGMNTEAFF
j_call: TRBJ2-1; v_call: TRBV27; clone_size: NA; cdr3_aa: CASSPAAGESYNEQFF
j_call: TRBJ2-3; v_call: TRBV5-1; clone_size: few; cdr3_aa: CASSQTGDSTDTQYF
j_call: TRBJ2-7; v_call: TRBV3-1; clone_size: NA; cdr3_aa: CASSPRQMSSYEQYF
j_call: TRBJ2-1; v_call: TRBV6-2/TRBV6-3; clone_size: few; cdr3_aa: CASSTGPHNEQFF
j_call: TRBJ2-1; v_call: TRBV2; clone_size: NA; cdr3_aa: CASSLAYGSDEQFF
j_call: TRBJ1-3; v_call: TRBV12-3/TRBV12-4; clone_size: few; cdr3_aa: CASSPDTLILDTIYF
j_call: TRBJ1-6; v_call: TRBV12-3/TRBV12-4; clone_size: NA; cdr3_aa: CASSLGDRNSPLHF
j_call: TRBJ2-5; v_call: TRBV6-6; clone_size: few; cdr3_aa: CASSYRTRETQYF
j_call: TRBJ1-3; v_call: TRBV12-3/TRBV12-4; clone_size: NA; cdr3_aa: CASTLGGSGNTIYF
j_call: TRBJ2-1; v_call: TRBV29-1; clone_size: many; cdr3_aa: CSVEGPGLGVNEQFF
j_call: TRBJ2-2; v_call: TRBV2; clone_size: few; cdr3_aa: CASSEWRGELFF
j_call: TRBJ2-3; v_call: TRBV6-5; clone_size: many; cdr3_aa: CASSNNGGTDTQYF
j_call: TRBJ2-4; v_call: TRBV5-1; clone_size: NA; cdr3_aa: CASSGEGENIQYF
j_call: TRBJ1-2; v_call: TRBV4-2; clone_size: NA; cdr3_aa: CASSQDQHKNYGYTF
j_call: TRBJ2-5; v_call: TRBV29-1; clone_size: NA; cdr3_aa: CSVELSRGETHYF
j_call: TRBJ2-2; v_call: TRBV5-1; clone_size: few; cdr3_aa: CASSNPSQGNTGELFF
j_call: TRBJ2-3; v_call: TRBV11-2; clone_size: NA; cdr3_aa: CASSRLAGGFDTQYF
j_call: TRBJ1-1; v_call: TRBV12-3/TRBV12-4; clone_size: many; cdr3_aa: CASSLRGGDTEAFF
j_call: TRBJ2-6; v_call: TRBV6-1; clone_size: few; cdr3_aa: CASTLAGANVLTF
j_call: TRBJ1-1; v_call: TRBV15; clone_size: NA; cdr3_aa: CATSRKGQNTEAFF
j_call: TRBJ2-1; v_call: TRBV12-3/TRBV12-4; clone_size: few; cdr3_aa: CASSYWDRPSEQFF
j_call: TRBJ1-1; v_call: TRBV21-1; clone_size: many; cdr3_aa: CASSKVGPEAFF